This T cell receptor delta chain comes out of a study of gamma-delta T cells after stem cell transplantation. TCRdb reran clone calling via CATT on the RT-PCR reads. The sample consists of about 11,000 delta-chain clones, approximately 40% of them appearing once. CDR1 and CDR2 from the germline V gene are GEAIGNYY and EKD. CDR3 length: 18 amino acids. Points on this clone: The junction departs from the called germline gene at one end, perhaps through a read error.

The origin of this receptor is a human donor. It is not recorded whose cells these are; they may come from a transplant donor. This sequence joins TRDV2 and TRDJ3; 10 positions agree with TRDD3. Sample: gamma-delta T cells. CDR3 in amino acids: CACDTLGDSSWYTRQMFF. The CDR3 region has the DNA TGTGCCTGTGACACGCTGGGGGATAGCTCCTGGTACACCCGACAGATGTTTTTC.